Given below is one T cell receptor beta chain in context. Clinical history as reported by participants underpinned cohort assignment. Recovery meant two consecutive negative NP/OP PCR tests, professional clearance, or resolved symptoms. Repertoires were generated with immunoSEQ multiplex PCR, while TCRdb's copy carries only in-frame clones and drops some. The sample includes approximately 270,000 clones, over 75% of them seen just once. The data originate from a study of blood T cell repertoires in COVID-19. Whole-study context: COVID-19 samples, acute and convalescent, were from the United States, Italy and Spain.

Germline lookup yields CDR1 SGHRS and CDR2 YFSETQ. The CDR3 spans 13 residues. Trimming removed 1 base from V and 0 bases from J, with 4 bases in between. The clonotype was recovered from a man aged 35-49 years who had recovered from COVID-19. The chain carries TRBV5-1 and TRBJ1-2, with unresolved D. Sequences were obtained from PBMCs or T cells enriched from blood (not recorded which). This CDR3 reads CASSLRTNYGYTF. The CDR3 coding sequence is TGCGCCAGCAGCTTGCGTACTAACTATGGCTACACCTTC.